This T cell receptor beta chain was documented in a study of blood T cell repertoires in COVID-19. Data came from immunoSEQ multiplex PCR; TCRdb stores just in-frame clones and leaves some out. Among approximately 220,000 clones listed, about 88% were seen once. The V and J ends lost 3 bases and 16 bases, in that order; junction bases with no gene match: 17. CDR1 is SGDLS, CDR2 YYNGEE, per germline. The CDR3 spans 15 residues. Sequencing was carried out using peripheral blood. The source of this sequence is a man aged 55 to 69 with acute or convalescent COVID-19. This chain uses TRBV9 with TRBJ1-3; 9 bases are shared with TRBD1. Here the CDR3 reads CASSASGTGLQDSYF. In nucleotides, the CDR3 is TGTGCCAGCAGCGCCTCCGGGACAGGGCTCCAGGATAGTTATTTT.